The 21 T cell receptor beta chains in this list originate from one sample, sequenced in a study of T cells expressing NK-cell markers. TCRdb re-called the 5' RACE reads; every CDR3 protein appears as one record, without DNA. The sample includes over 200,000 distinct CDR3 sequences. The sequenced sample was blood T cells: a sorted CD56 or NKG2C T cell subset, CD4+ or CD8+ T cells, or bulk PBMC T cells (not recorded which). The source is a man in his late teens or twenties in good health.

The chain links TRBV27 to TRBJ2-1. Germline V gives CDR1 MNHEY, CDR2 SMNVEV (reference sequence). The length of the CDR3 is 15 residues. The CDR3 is CASSLKGLSYNEQFF.

CDR3 sequence: CAWRAGPTGELFF. The rearrangement joins TRBV30 to TRBJ2-2; there is no DNA to check the TCRdb D call of TRBD2. Looked up from germline, CDR1 is GTSNPN and CDR2 is SVGIG (reference sequence). There are 13 residues in the CDR3. Full variable domain (remainder filled in from reference TRBV30 and TRBJ2-2): SQTIHQWPATLVQPVGSPLSLECTVEGTSNPNLYWYRQAAGRGLQLLFYSVGIGQISSEVPQNLSASRPQDRQFILSSKKLLLSDSGFYLCAWRAGPTGELFFGEGSRLTVL.

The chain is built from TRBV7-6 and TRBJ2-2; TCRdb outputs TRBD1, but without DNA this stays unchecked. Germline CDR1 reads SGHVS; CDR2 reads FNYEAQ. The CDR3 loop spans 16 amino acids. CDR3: CASSRGTGYNTGELFF.

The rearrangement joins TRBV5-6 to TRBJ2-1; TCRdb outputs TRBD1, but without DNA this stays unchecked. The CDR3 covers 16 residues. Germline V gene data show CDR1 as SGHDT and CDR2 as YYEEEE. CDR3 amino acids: CASSVTGEGVYNEQFF.

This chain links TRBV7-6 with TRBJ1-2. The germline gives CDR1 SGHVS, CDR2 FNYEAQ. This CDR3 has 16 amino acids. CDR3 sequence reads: CATMGPTSGRHHGYTF.

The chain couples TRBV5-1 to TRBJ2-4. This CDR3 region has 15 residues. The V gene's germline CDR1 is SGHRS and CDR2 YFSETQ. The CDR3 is CASSLDRRAKNIQYF.

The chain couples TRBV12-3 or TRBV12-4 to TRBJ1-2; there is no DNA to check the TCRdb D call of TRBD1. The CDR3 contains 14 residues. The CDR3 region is CASSGTGGFYGYTF.

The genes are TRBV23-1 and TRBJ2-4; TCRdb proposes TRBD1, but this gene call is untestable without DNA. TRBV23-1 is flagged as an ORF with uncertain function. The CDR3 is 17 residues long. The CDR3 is CASSQLVGTEPKNIQYF.

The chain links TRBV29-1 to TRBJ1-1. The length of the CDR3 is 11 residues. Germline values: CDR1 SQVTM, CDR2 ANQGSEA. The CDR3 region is CSVGGWTEAFF.

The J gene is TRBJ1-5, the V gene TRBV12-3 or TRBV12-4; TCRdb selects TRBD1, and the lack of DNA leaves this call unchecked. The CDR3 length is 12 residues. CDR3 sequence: CASSISPGREHF.

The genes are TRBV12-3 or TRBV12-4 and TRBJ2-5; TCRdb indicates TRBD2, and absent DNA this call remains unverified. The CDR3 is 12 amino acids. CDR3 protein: CASSFSLRTQYF.

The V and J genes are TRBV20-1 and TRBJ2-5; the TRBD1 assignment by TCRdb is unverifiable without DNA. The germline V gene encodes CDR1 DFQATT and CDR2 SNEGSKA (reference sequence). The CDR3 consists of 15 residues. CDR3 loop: CSASRSGGGPETQYF.

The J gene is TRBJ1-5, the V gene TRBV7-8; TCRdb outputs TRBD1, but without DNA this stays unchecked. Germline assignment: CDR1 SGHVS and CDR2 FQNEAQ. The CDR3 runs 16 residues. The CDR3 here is CASSSWTGGADQPQHF.

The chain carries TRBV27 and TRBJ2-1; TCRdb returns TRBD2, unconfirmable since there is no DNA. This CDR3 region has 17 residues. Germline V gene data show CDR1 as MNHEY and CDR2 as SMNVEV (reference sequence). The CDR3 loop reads CASSPPEGLAGGESQFF.

CDR3 loop: CASSLERSSQAFYEQYF. The chain combines TRBV13 with TRBJ2-7; TCRdb's assignment of TRBD2 cannot be checked, as there is no DNA. Germline-derived CDR1 and CDR2 are PRHDT and FYEKMQ (reference sequence). This CDR3 contains 17 residues.

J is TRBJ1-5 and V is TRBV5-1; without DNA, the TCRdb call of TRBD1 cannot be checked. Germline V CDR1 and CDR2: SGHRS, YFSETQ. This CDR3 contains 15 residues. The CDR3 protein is CASSSGTGINQPQHF. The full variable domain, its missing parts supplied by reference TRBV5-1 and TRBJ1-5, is KAGVTQTPRYLIKTRGQQVTLSCSPISGHRSVSWYQQTPGQGLQFLFEYFSETQRNKGNFPGRFSGRQFSNSRSEMNVSTLELGDSALYLCASSSGTGINQPQHFGDGTRLSIL.

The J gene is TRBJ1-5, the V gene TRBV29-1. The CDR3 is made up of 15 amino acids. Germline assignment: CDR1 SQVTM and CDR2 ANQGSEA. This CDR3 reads CSVPQEEFGDQPQHF.

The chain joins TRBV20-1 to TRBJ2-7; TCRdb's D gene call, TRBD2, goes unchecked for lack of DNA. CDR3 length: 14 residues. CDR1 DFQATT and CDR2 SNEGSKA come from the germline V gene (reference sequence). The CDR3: CSARPHTSPYEQYF.

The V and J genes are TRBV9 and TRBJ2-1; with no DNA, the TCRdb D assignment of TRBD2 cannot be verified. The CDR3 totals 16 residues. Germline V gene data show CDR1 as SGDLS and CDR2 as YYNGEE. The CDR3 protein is CASSVGGTSRYNEQFF.

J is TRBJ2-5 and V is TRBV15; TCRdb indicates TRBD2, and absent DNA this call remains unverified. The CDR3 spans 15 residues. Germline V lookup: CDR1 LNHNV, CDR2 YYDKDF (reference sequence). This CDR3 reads CATTAGAGEQETQYF.

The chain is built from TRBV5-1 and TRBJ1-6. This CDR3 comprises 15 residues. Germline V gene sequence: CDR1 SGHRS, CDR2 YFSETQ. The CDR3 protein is CASSKESSYNSPLHF.